This T cell receptor (beta chain) is drawn from a study of shared clonotypes between healthy human individuals. Whole-study findings and limits: An expected dependence of interdonor clonotype sharing on sequencing depth was noted. When compared with the clonotypes that were shared by all four sorted-subset donors, the non-shared clonotypes turned out to have lower generation probabilities.

A remark on this clone: Its antigen is unidentified.

V gave up 3 bases and J gave up 3 bases; unmatched junction bases: 4. Per the germline V gene, CDR1 is PRHDT and CDR2 is FYEKMQ (reference sequence). This CDR3 is built from 16 residues. Each of the donors was a healthy adult who was HIV-negative and had not had a recent acute infection or vaccination. The data were produced by immunoSEQ multiplex PCR, yet TCRdb's version contains in-frame clones alone and is incomplete. The repertoire consists of about 2.3 million clones, with around 92% occurring once and the leading ten covering around 0.38%. The TCR comes from a man younger than 30 in good health. Some clones in this sample may be carry-over from other donors' samples. The V gene is TRBV13, the J gene TRBJ2-7; 14 bases fit TRBD2. The sequencing input was naive CD4+ T cells from PBMCs. Stated subset: CD45RA+ positively selected. The CDR3 spells CASSLGLAGVFYEQYF. The CDR3 bases are TGTGCCAGCAGCTTGGGACTAGCGGGAGTTTTCTACGAGCAGTACTTC. The entire variable domain, with the rest obtained from reference TRBV13 and TRBJ2-7, is as follows: AAGVIQSPRHLIKEKRETATLKCYPIPRHDTVYWYQQGPGQDPQFLISFYEKMQSDKGSIPDRFSAQQFSDYHSELNMSSLELGDSALYFCASSLGLAGVFYEQYFGPGTRLTVT.